This TCR beta chain was identified during a study of blood T cells in healthy people across ages (dated by TCRdb to between 2014 and 2017). Concerning the study at large: In model experiments, template switching captured about one uniquely barcoded TCR beta cDNA molecule for every two T cells. Age-related changes in TCR beta repertoire diversity were measured in the study by deep sequencing normalized with unique cDNA molecular identifiers. The donors were divided into four age groups: young (average roughly 17 years), middle-aged (about 41), aged (approximately 62) and long-lived (around 80). The study analyzed two additional independent replicas of 1 million unique cDNA reads from the same blood draw for two donors, one aged 18 to 30 and one aged 80 or older. Donors of different ages were randomly distributed across sequencing lanes to avoid experimental bias.

V has 1 base trimmed and J has 2 bases trimmed; junction bases matching no gene number 3. CDR1 and CDR2 were assigned from the germline V gene (reference sequence) as DFQATT and SNEGSKA. Including cysteine and phenylalanine, the CDR3 has 14 amino acids. Just CDR3 DNA is preserved here, 42 bases in frame from base 1. Library preparation was by 5' RACE. The run used an Illumina HiSeq 2500. A second PCR of roughly 7 to 11 cycles was performed with a sample-barcoded 5' primer and a J-beta primer mix. A unique molecular identifier was introduced onto each TCR beta cDNA molecule by a template-switch 5' adaptor carrying 12 random nucleotides. Each sample yielded at least 2.5 million CDR3-containing paired-end reads. First-strand cDNA synthesis was performed from all RNA using the Mint cDNA synthesis kit, with priming by a TRBC-specific oligonucleotide. After uracil-DNA glycosylase treatment, a first 18-cycle PCR used universal primers M1SS and BC2_uni_R on all cDNA. The paper's processing steps were these. Normalization of each sample was performed by random selection of 1 million high-quality reads, each carrying a distinct molecular identifier. Reads with shared molecular identifiers were discarded instead of being binned into consensus sequences. MiTCR, set to a Q25 quality threshold and the strictest error-elimination algorithm, was used for CDR3 identification, clonotype clustering and error correction. A nonparametric unseen species model with Euler transformation was used to estimate lower-bound total TCR beta diversity. TCRdb took the public reads, trimmed them with fastp at Q25, ran MiXCR for clone calling and kept in-frame beta chains. Every distinct CDR3 protein forms one entry, paired with its most common genes and DNA. The V and J calls shown here were made by TCRdb, not taken from the authors' results. The sample contains some 710,000 distinct CDR3 sequences, 22% of them found a single time. 22% of the sample lies in the top ten.

Donors were around 37 systemically healthy Caucasian individuals from Russia aged roughly 6 to 95 years. Ten milliliters of peripheral blood were drawn from each donor into EDTA-treated Vacutainer tubes. Ficoll-Paque density-gradient centrifugation was used to isolate PBMCs, with at least 6.5 million per sample. Total RNA was extracted from PBMCs with Trizol reagent, with at least 5 micrograms obtained per sample. For every donor, an aliquot of PBMCs went through flow cytometry to measure the percentages of naive CD45RAhigh/CD27high T cells. This clonotype was seen only a few times. Its antigen has not been determined. The sample holds no much larger clone one base away, and base qualities are not on file. On the study overall, not on this receptor specifically: Compared with the aged group, the long-lived group had more naive CD4+ T cells, fewer expanded clones and increased TCR diversity, suggesting age selection. Because the CMV infection status of the donors was unknown, age-related changes in expanded clonotypes may potentially have been confounded. Estimates of total diversity from one million sequenced T cells were regarded as lower bounds and underestimates. The percentage of naive T cells measured by flow cytometry correlated strongly with observed TCR beta diversity. Conclusive comparison of naive and antigen-experienced compartments was prevented by the profiling of bulk unsorted PBMCs. Observed TCR beta diversity per million T cells fell roughly linearly with age, and a significant reduction was already apparent by age approximately 40.

Recombination connected TRBV20-1 to TRBJ2-5, with TRBD1 identical over 8 junction bases. The receptor comes from a man between 65 and 85 years old in good health. Sequencing was performed on blood. The CDR3 corresponds to CSARVGTGQETQYF. The sequenced DNA: TGCAGTGCTAGAGTTGGGACAGGTCAAGAGACCCAGTACTTC.